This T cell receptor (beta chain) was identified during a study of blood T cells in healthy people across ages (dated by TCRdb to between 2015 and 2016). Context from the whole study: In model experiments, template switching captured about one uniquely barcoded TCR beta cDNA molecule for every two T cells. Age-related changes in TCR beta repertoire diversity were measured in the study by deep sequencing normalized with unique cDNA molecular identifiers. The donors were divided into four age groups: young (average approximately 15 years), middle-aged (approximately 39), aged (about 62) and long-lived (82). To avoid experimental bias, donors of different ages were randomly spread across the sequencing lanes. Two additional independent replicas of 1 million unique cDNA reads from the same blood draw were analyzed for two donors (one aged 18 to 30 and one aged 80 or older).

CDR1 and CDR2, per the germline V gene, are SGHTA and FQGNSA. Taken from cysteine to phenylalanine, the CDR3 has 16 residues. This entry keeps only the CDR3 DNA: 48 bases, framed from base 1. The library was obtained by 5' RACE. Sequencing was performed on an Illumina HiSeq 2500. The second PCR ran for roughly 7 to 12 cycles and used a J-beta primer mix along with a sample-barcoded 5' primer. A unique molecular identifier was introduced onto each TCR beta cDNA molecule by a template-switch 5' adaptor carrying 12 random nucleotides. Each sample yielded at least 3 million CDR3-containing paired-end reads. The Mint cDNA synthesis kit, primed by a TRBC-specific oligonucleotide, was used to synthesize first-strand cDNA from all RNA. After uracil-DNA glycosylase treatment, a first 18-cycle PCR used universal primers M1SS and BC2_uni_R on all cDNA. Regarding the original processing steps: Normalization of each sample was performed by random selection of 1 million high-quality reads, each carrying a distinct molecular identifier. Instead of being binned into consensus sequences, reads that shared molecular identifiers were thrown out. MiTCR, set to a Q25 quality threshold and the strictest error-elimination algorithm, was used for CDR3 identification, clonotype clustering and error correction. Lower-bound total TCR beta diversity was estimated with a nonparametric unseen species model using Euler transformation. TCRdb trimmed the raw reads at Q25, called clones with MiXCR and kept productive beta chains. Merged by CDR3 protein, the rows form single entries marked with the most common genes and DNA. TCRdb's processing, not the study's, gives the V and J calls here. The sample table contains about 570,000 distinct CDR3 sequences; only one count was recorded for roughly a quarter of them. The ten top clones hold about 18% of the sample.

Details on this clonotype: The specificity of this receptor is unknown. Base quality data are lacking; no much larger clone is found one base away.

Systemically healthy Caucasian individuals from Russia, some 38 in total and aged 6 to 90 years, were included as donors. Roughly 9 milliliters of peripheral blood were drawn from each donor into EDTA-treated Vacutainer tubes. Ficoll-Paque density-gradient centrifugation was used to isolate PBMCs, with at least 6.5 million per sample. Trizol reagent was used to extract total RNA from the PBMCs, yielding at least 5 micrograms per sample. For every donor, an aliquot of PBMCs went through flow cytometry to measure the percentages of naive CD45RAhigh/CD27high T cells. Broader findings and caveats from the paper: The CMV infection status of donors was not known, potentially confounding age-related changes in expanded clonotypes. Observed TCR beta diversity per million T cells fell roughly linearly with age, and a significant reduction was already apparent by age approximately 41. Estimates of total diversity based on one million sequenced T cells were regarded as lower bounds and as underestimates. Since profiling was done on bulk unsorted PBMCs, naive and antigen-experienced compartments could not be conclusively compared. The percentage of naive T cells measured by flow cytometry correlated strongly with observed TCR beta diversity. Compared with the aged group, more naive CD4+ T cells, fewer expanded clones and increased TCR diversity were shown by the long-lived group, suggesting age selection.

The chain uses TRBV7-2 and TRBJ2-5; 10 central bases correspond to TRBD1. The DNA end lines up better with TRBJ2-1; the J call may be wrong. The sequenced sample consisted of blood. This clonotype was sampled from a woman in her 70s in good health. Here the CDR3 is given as CASSPNPGQGNNEQFF. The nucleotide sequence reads TGTGCCAGCAGTCCAAATCCGGGACAGGGGAACAATGAGCAGTTCTTC.